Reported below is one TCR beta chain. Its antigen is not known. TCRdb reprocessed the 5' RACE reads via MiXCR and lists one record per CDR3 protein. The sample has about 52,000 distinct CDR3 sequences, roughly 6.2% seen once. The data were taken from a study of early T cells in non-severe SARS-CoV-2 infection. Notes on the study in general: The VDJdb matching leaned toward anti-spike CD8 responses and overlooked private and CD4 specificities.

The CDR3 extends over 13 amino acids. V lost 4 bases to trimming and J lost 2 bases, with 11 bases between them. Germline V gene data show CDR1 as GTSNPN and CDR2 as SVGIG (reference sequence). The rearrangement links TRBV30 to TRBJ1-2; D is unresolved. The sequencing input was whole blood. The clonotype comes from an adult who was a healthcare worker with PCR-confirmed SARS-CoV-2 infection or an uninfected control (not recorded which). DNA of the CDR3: TGTGCCTGGAACGTGTGGGAGAACTATGGCTACACCTTC. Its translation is CAWNVWENYGYTF.